This T cell receptor (beta chain) was retrieved from a study of shared clonotypes between healthy human individuals. Study findings and constraints: A generally larger estimated richness was seen in naive subsets than in memory subsets.

CD4+ cells yielded CD45RA+ naive and CD45RA-negative memory subsets. Here immunoSEQ multiplex PCR was the method, and the copy in TCRdb shows in-frame clones only, minus some. The table includes approximately 500,000 clones, approximately 95% detected once. On this clone: Its antigen is not known.

The CDR3 length is 13 residues. The germline V gene has CDR1 KGHSY and CDR2 FQNENV. The V end was cut by 0 bases, the J end by 2 bases, with 5 bases between. The sequenced sample was naive CD4+ T cells sorted from blood. Specified subset: CD45RA+ positively selected. The TCR originated in a woman aged 30 to 39 in good health. The genes are TRBV16 and TRBJ2-7, with D tentatively TRBD1 (5 bases). CDR3 loop: CASSQSGAYEQYF. The CDR3 DNA sequence: TGTGCCAGCAGCCAATCAGGGGCCTACGAGCAGTACTTC.